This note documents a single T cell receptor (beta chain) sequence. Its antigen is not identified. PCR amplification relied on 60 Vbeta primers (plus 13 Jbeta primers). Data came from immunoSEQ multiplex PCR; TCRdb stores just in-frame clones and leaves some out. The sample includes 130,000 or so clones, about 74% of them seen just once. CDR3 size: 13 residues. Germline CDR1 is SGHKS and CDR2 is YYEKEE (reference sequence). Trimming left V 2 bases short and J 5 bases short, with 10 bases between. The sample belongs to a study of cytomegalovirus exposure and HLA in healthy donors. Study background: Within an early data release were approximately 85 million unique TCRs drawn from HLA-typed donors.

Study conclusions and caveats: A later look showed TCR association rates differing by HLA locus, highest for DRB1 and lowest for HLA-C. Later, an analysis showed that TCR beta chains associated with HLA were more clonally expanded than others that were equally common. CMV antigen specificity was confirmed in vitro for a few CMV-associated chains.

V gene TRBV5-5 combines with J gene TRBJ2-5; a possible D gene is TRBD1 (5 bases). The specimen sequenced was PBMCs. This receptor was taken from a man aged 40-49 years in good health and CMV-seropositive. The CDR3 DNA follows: TGTGCCAGCAGCTTACTACCAGGGGAGACCCAGTACTTC. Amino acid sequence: CASSLLPGETQYF.